This T cell receptor (beta chain) was captured by sequencing in a study of OX40 agonist ivuxolimab in advanced cancers. Sequencing was performed with immunoSEQ multiplex PCR; in TCRdb, only in-frame clones are kept and a portion is missing. The sample carries about 100,000 clones, just over 90% recorded once. The germline V gene encodes CDR1 LNHDA and CDR2 SQIVND (reference sequence). With 3 bases removed from V and 12 bases from J, the gap between germline ends came to 20 bases. The CDR3 loop spans 14 amino acids. The starting material was CD4+ or CD8+ T cells sorted from blood, obtained in a trial of the OX40 agonist ivuxolimab. The chain has TRBV19 and TRBJ1-1, with D unresolved. The sequence was obtained from an adult with an advanced solid tumor such as melanoma, head and neck, liver or kidney cancer. In DNA, the CDR3 is TGTGCCAGTAGTATCGACAAGAACAATGTGAAAACTTTCTTT. It is translated as CASSIDKNNVKTFF. The full variable domain, its missing parts supplied by reference TRBV19 and TRBJ1-1, is DGGITQSPKYLFRKEGQNVTLSCEQNLNHDAMYWYRQDPGQGLRLIYYSQIVNDFQKGDIAEGYSVSREKKESFPLTVTSAQKNPTAFYLCASSIDKNNVKTFFGQGTRLTVV.